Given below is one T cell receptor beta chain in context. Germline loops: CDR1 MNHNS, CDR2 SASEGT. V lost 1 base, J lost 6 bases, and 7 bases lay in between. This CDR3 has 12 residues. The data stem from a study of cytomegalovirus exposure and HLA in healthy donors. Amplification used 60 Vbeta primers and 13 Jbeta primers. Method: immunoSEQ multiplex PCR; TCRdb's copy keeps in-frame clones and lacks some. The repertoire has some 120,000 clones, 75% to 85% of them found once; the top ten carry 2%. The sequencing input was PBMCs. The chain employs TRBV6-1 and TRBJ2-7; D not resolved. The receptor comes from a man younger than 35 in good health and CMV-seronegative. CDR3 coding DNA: TGTGCCAGCAGTGAAGATAACTTCGAGCAGTACTTC. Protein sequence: CASSEDNFEQYF.